The 18 T cell receptor beta chains below all came from one sample that was sequenced in a study of pediatric ulcerative colitis. TCRdb's table, derived via immunoSEQ multiplex PCR, lists solely in-frame clones and lacks some. Here the sample spans tens of thousands of clones, around 78% being singletons. Rectal tissue came from one to two pinch biopsies taken at colonoscopy. The specimen was gut tissue. The receptors shown here come from a boy between 5 and 17 years old with moderate ulcerative colitis.

A few counts support this clone. The V gene is TRBV7-3, the J gene TRBJ2-5, with D hard to call. V was clipped by 0 bases and J by 4 bases, with 12 bases between them. The CDR3 length is 15 residues. In germline, CDR1 is SGHTA, CDR2 FQGTGA. The CDR3 loop reads CASSLTGFPRETQYF. The CDR3 bases are TGTGCCAGCAGCTTAACGGGATTCCCCCGAGAGACCCAGTACTTC.

This chain links TRBV7-9 with TRBJ2-3; the D gene is possibly TRBD2 (6 bases). The germline CDR1 and CDR2 sequences are SEHNR and FQNEAQ (reference sequence). The V end was cut by 3 bases, the J end by 1 base, with 14 bases between. The CDR3 runs to 16 residues. CDR3 bases: TGTGCCAGCAGCTTCACCTCGCCTAGCGGCACAGATACGCAGTATTTT. Translated: CASSFTSPSGTDTQYF. Based on the CDR3 plus reference TRBV7-9 and TRBJ2-3, the full variable domain is DTGVSQNPRHKITKRGQNVTFRCDPISEHNRLYWYRQTLGQGPEFLTYFQNEAQLEKSRLLSDRFSAERPKGSFSTLEIQRTEQGDSAMYLCASSFTSPSGTDTQYFGPGTRLTVL.

This chain uses TRBV11-3 with TRBJ2-5, with a possible D match to TRBD1 (7 bases). Looked up from germline, CDR1 is SGHNT and CDR2 is YENEEA. V was clipped by 0 bases and J by 2 bases, with 13 bases between them. CDR3 length: 16 amino acids. The CDR3 region has the DNA TGTGCCAGCAGCTTAGATAAGACAGGGACTCAAGAGACCCAGTACTTC. Its protein product is CASSLDKTGTQETQYF.

The CDR3, as DNA: TGTGCCAGCCGAATTCGCGGGGGGCCCTACAATGAGCAGTTCTTC. It yields the protein CASRIRGGPYNEQFF. The chain employs TRBV7-8 and TRBJ2-1, with 8 bases matching TRBD2. Trimming removed 8 bases from V and 2 bases from J; junction bases left unmatched: 8. CDR1 is SGHVS, CDR2 FQNEAQ, per germline. The CDR3 has 15 residues.

The chain carries TRBV5-4 and TRBJ1-2; 7 nucleotides align to TRBD1. The CDR3 length is 15 residues. The ends lost 0 bases at V and 1 base at J; junction bases unmatched: 3. Germline-derived CDR1 and CDR2 are SGHNT and YYREEE (reference sequence). CDR3 DNA: TGTGCCAGCAGCTTGGTTGACAGGGTTAACTATGGCTACACCTTC. Translation: CASSLVDRVNYGYTF.

This clone was counted only a few times. The genes are TRBV19 and TRBJ1-2; TRBD1 might be the D (5 bases). Trimming left V 6 bases short and J 4 bases short, with 12 bases between. The CDR3 runs 13 residues. Germline V gene lookup returns CDR1 LNHDA and CDR2 SQIVND (reference sequence). As DNA, the CDR3 is TGTGCCAGTAGCCGAGGGGTTCCCTATGGCTACACCTTC. The encoded protein is CASSRGVPYGYTF. The variable domain in full, completed from reference TRBV19 and TRBJ1-2, reads DGGITQSPKYLFRKEGQNVTLSCEQNLNHDAMYWYRQDPGQGLRLIYYSQIVNDFQKGDIAEGYSVSREKKESFPLTVTSAQKNPTAFYLCASSRGVPYGYTFGSGTRLTVV.

The rearrangement links TRBV18 to TRBJ2-3; 8 nucleotides align to TRBD1. The CDR3 covers 16 residues. The V segment lost 2 bases and the J segment 2 bases; nucleotides outside the gene matches: 6. CDR1 and CDR2 (germline): KGHSH, LQKENI. This CDR3 is CASSPADRGHTDTQYF. The CDR3 DNA reads TGTGCCAGCTCACCAGCCGACAGGGGCCACACAGATACGCAGTATTTT.

This rearrangement joins TRBV23-1 to TRBJ2-7; TRBD1 matches at 11 bases. TRBV23-1 is placed among ORFs of uncertain function. This CDR3 has 16 amino acids. J gave up 3 bases and V 1 base, and 5 bases lay outside the gene matches. The CDR3 here is CASSQFEGQGDYEQYF. The CDR3 region has the DNA TGCGCCAGCAGTCAATTCGAGGGACAGGGGGACTACGAGCAGTACTTC.

In this sample, this clone turned up a few times. The chain is built from TRBV2 and TRBJ1-1; 8 bases agree with TRBD1. CDR1 and CDR2 (germline): SNHLY, FYNNEI. Trimming removed 5 bases from V and 7 bases from J; junction bases left unmatched: 6. The CDR3 extends over 13 amino acids. CDR3: CASSPSRGLEAFF. The DNA for the CDR3 is TGTGCCAGCAGTCCCAGCAGGGGGCTTGAAGCTTTCTTT.

The chain uses TRBV4-2 and TRBJ2-7; 10 bases map to TRBD2. The germline V gene encodes CDR1 LGHNA and CDR2 YNFKEQ. Trimming took 1 base from V and 4 from J; bases not matched to a gene: 7. The CDR3 length is 16 residues. The CDR3 loop reads CASSQVVIAGGYEQYF. The CDR3 DNA reads as TGTGCCAGCAGCCAAGTCGTGATAGCGGGGGGTTACGAGCAGTACTTC.

V is TRBV9 and J is TRBJ2-1; TRBD2 matches 8 bases. In germline, CDR1 is SGDLS, CDR2 YYNGEE. The length of the CDR3 is 15 residues. Trimming cost V 3 bases and J 4 bases; bases outside gene matches: 6. CDR3 loop: CASSGFSGAYNEQFF. The CDR3 DNA reads TGTGCCAGCAGCGGTTTTAGCGGGGCTTACAATGAGCAGTTCTTC.

V usage is TRBV18 and J usage is TRBJ2-7; D tentatively fits TRBD1 or TRBD2 (5 bases each). V lost 6 bases and J 1 base, leaving 19 bases between the germline ends. From germline, CDR1 is KGHSH and CDR2 LQKENI. The CDR3 has 16 residues. The CDR3 loop is CASSGVTGPLSYEQYF. The CDR3 region has the DNA TGTGCCAGCTCCGGCGTTACGGGACCCCTATCCTACGAGCAGTACTTC.

The chain uses TRBV5-1 and TRBJ1-4, with D possibly being TRBD1 (6 bases). V lost 4 bases to trimming and J lost 8 bases, with 15 bases between them. The V gene's germline CDR1 is SGHRS and CDR2 YFSETQ. The CDR3 is 14 residues long. Here the CDR3 DNA reads TGCGCCAGCAGCCTACAGGGCGTGGAGGAAAAACTGTTTTTT. As protein: CASSLQGVEEKLFF.

The chain links TRBV5-1 to TRBJ2-3; possible D gene TRBD1, 6 bases. V was clipped by 0 bases and J by 3 bases, with 8 bases between them. The CDR3 covers 14 residues. Germline-derived CDR1 and CDR2 are SGHRS and YFSETQ. As DNA, the CDR3 is TGCGCCAGCAGCTTGGGGGACAAAACAGATACGCAGTATTTT. It codes for CASSLGDKTDTQYF.

V gene TRBV5-8 combines with J gene TRBJ2-5, with unresolved D. The CDR3 has 11 amino acids. Looked up from germline, CDR1 is SGHTS and CDR2 is YDEGEE. Trimming left V 3 bases short and J 6 bases short, with 6 bases between. The CDR3 loop reads CASSWAQTQYF. The CDR3 DNA sequence: TGTGCCAGCAGCTGGGCGCAGACCCAGTACTTC.

The chain links TRBV5-1 to TRBJ1-1, with D possibly matching TRBD1 (5 bases). Germline V CDR1 and CDR2: SGHRS, YFSETQ. CDR3 length: 15 amino acids. V was clipped by 0 bases and J by 4 bases, with 13 bases between them. The CDR3 DNA sequence: TGCGCCAGCAGCTTGGAATGGGCCGGGGGCACTGAAGCTTTCTTT. Translation: CASSLEWAGGTEAFF. Full variable domain (remainder filled in from reference TRBV5-1 and TRBJ1-1): KAGVTQTPRYLIKTRGQQVTLSCSPISGHRSVSWYQQTPGQGLQFLFEYFSETQRNKGNFPGRFSGRQFSNSRSEMNVSTLELGDSALYLCASSLEWAGGTEAFFGQGTRLTVV.

CDR3 nucleotide sequence: TGTGCCAGCGCCACCGGGCCCTCTATGAACACCGGGGAGCTGTTTTTT. It is translated as CASATGPSMNTGELFF. The V and J genes are TRBV11-3 and TRBJ2-2; D remains ambiguous. The CDR3 extends over 16 amino acids. The V end lost 8 bases, the J end lost 1 base, and 17 bases lay between the germline ends. Germline V CDR1 and CDR2: SGHNT, YENEEA.

The chain links TRBV14 to TRBJ1-1, with 7 bases that match TRBD1. Germline CDR1 reads SGHDN; CDR2 reads FVKESK. This CDR3 spans 15 amino acids. Germline trimming cut 4 bases from V and 1 base from J; bases unmatched to any gene: 6. The CDR3 nucleotides read TGTGCCAGCAGCCCGCGCGGGACAGCGAACACTGAAGCTTTCTTT. Translation: CASSPRGTANTEAFF.